The rows below give T cell receptor beta chains drawn from one sample of a study of blood T cells in healthy people across ages. MiXCR, applied by TCRdb to the 5' RACE reads, yields one record per CDR3 protein. The sample lists around 520,000 distinct CDR3 sequences, about 27% occurring once. These data were likewise used in another study, on T cells of mothers and their children.

Material for sequencing was blood. The receptors shown here come from a boy younger than 10 in good health. The CDR3 runs from the conserved cysteine through the conserved F or W. A D gene is named only where the DNA matches it firmly. For some rows the clone size is stated as once, few or many, or as a class when expanded; others skip it.

D gene	V gene	clone size	CDR3 protein
TRBD2	TRBV10-3	few	CAISGSGRGDTQYF
TRBD2	TRBV9	few	CASSVALAGGEQFF
TRBD1	TRBV7-3	NA	CASSLGAGTGGTDTQYF
NA	TRBV12-3/TRBV12-4	NA	CASSLAPMGLYNEQFF
TRBD2	TRBV6-2/TRBV6-3	NA	CASKGLGPYEQYF
TRBD1	TRBV27	NA	CASRKTGGGEQFF
NA	TRBV4-3	once	CASSQDNTGTFSSEQYF
NA	TRBV6-6	few	CAGTPTGHYGYTF
NA	TRBV20-1	few	CSARDHGVGSPLHF
NA	TRBV20-1	NA	CSALSGLPRNEQFF
TRBD2	TRBV14	NA	CASSQMGTRKSDEQFF
NA	TRBV12-3/TRBV12-4	many	CASSPTVVSGNTIYF
TRBD2	TRBV3-1	NA	CASSPGLARVGTQYF
NA	TRBV27	few	CASSLYSYSPLHF
TRBD1	TRBV30	NA	CAWSAGWDSSYEQYF
NA	TRBV15	NA	CATSRDGQGSPLHF
TRBD2	TRBV4-3	NA	CASSQGPSGPSSYNEQFF
TRBD2	TRBV4-1	NA	CASSQERGGERGETQYF
NA	TRBV30	few	CAWRKGLTEAFF
NA	TRBV9	NA	CASSVRDGGQAWVNEQFF
NA	TRBV10-3	many	CAISEGLLLNTGELFF
TRBD2	TRBV4-1	once	CASSQAPIVSGTDTQYF
NA	TRBV2	NA	CASSEALGSRETQYF
TRBD2	TRBV7-2	few	CASSLTSGPQETQYF
TRBD2	TRBV3-1	few	CASSQDLGRGGRNEQFF
TRBD1	TRBV3-1	few	CASSQDLTGETQYF
NA	TRBV29-1	few	CSALRSDGYTF
NA	TRBV4-1	NA	CASSQDRTDDGYTF
NA	TRBV20-1	NA	CSARDIGVNYGYTF
NA	TRBV18	few	CATSALHTEAFF
NA	TRBV28	NA	CASSLEWGRGESFGYTF
TRBD2	TRBV10-3	few	CAISESASGGYSADTQYF
NA	TRBV6-6	NA	CASSYSRVYEQYF
TRBD1	TRBV5-1	NA	CASSSLYDREKNIQYF
NA	TRBV3-1	few	CASSRAGRAVRNEQFF
TRBD2	TRBV15	NA	CATSGILGAGGETQYF
NA	TRBV20-1	NA	CSARGVLSEQFF
TRBD1	TRBV11-2	NA	CASSSNGAGTGVVQETQYF